The source of this T cell receptor beta chain is a study of human T cells and chemical hapten exposure (dated by TCRdb to about 2021). About the study as a whole: For sensitization, 2% DPC in acetone was applied to a 2 cm by 2 cm area of upper inner arm skin. Throughout the roughly 25-week study period, patients were also given weekly therapeutic DPC doses on the scalp. Patch testing was done on the upper back using Finn chambers containing 0.01% DPC, and results were scored after 6 days according to International Contact Dermatitis Research Group standards. Most of the patients in the cohort were female, and the cohort covered alopecia areata with under or over 50% scalp involvement, alopecia totalis and alopecia universalis. Libraries were pooled for sequencing, and variation in per-sample TCR yields was attributed mainly to small differences in library volumes within the pool. In alopecia patients, the study followed how the peripheral blood TCR repertoire changed in vivo over primary and secondary sensitization to diphenylcyclopropenone (DPC), a hapten. Blood was sampled from patients pre-sensitization (week 0) and at 2, 6 and about 24 weeks after DPC sensitization. Twenty-nine alopecia patients provided blood for TCR sequencing at one to four time points (pre-sensitization, 2, 6 and 24 weeks).

Per the publication, the time point label means: patch test 3, about 24 weeks after DPC sensitization. The treatment or condition label on this specimen signifies: therapeutic diphenylcyclopropenone sensitization with weekly scalp DPC. At each patch-test visit, blood was drawn before the patch test was applied. To be eligible, patients had to be aged 18 to 70, diagnosed with alopecia and judged suitable for DPC therapy, while pregnant patients were excluded. Unfractionated whole blood was collected in Tempus Blood RNA tubes, and total RNA was extracted from that blood. This clonotype was picked up a small number of times. The specificity of this receptor is unknown. No much larger clone exists at a distance of one base, and base qualities are not known. Receptor libraries were prepared by RACE. The instrument was a NextSeq 500. During library preparation, unique molecular identifiers were attached to individual cDNA molecules so that TCRs could be counted in a quantitative, reproducible way. From each blood RNA sample, both TCR alpha and TCR beta chains were sequenced. The authors' pipeline ran thus. A median of roughly 98,000 TCRs per sample was observed, with a range of 23,224 to 690,600. V, J and CDR3 annotation of the TCR reads was performed with the Decombinator software suite. Every sample was subsampled to the same number of TCRs (28,000) for the PS versus PT1 abundance plots. Expanded TCRs were defined as absent before sensitization and observed at least eight times at the 2-week time point. TCRdb reprocessed the public reads (quality trimming at Q25 with fastp, clone calling with MiXCR) and kept in-frame beta chains. Every entry covers one CDR3 protein and lists the most common genes and DNA from its rows. TCRdb's processing, not the authors', yielded these V and J calls. The sample contains about 190,000 distinct CDR3 sequences, around a quarter of them found a single time. The ten most abundant clones make up about 2.5% of the sample.

Overall results and qualifications from the work: Significantly more large CDR3 similarity clusters were formed by expanded TCRs than by pre-sensitization or healthy control sets, consistent with antigen-driven responses. DPC sensitization did not change the number of TCRs with a frequency above 1 in 1000, and there was no evidence of changes in global repertoire structure. Patch test score correlated positively with the number of PT1 expanded TCRs, reaching significance at thresholds 8, 16 and 32 but not at 4. Repeated subsampling changed both the strength of the expansion versus patch-test correlation and the threshold at which that correlation became significant. Because every patient had alopecia, a presumed autoimmune disease, the patients' immune response might differ from that of healthy individuals.

Sequencing was performed on whole blood, taken in connection with sensitization to the hapten diphenylcyclopropenone (DPC). This receptor was obtained from a woman aged 35 to 49 with alopecia areata. Some clones in this sample may be carry-over from other donors' samples.

The CDR3 in this case is CASSSTLARYEQYF. Read as DNA, the sequence is TGTGCCAGCAGTTCAACTCTAGCTCGCTACGAGCAGTACTTC. The rearranged chain carries TRBV28 and TRBJ2-7; the best D guess is TRBD2, with 5 bases matching. CDR1 and CDR2 are drawn from the germline V gene: MDHEN, SYDVKM. Measured from the cysteine to the phenylalanine, the CDR3 is 14 residues long. Only the CDR3 region is kept as DNA, spanning 42 bases read in frame from base 1. V lost 4 bases and J lost 3 bases; the stretch between them is 13 bases long. The entire variable domain, with the stretches around the CDR3 drawn from the reference TRBV28 and TRBJ2-7 proteins, is DVKVTQSSRYLVKRTGEKVFLECVQDMDHENMFWYRQDPGLGLRLIYFSYDVKMKEKGDIPEGYSVSREKKERFSLILESASTNQTSMYLCASSSTLARYEQYFGPGTRLTVT.